This note documents a single TCR beta chain sequence. Its antigen is not known. The sample is drawn from a study of post-analysis software for immune sequencing data. Trimming shortened V by 5 bases and J by 2 bases, and 3 bases separated the two germline ends. Germline V lookup: CDR1 LGHNT, CDR2 FRNRAP. This CDR3 contains 11 residues. The study, taken as a whole, reports: Comparison of patients with controls showed 5 or 6 TRBV segments more frequent in patients, TRBV5-6, TRBV5-1 and TRBV20-1 among them.

Presence of unique molecular identifiers characterized the TCR beta cDNA libraries. TCRdb itself ran the PCR reads through MiXCR, one entry per CDR3 protein. Of hundreds of thousands of distinct CDR3 sequences listed, 53% are singletons. The V gene is TRBV12-5, the J gene TRBJ1-1; no clear D gene. The clonotype comes from a girl aged 5 to 17 with multiple sclerosis. Sample: blood. The CDR3 protein is CASGTNTEAFF. The CDR3 DNA reads as TGTGCTAGTGGTACCAACACTGAAGCTTTCTTT.